One and the same sample provided the 19 T cell receptor beta chains below, sequenced in a study of T cells in Graves' hyperthyroidism and ophthalmopathy. Amplification of TCR beta CDR3 regions used RNA as the template. The study used the HTBI primer set for a first-round RT-PCR of the TCR CDR3. TCRdb analysed the multiplex PCR reads with MiXCR anew, one entry per CDR3 protein. This sample carries a few hundred thousand distinct CDR3 sequences, more than 12% of them seen once, and the ten largest clones take about 14%. Material: blood. These TCRs come from a woman aged 40 to 50 with Graves' hyperthyroidism that later progressed to Graves' ophthalmopathy.

The J gene is TRBJ2-3, the V gene TRBV10-1; 8 bases agree with TRBD1. V dropped 5 bases and J dropped 1; count of bases not matched to a gene: 5. This CDR3 region has 15 residues. Germline V gives CDR1 WNHNN, CDR2 SYGVQD (reference sequence). The CDR3 spells CASSRGQGGTDTQYF. The CDR3 nucleotides read TGCGCCAGCAGTCGTGGACAGGGAGGCACAGATACGCAGTATTTT.

This clonotype appeared many times. The gene calls are TRBV28 and TRBJ2-3; D remains ambiguous. CDR1 is MDHEN and CDR2 is SYDVKM in the germline V gene. Between the trimmed V and J ends, which lost 9 bases and 0 bases, there was a span of 19 bases. This CDR3 has 16 amino acids. This CDR3 reads CAREERAGPSTDTQYF. CDR3 nucleotide sequence: TGTGCCAGAGAAGAGAGAGCAGGACCTAGCACAGATACGCAGTATTTT. Combining the CDR3 with reference TRBV28 and TRBJ2-3 gives the whole variable domain DVKVTQSSRYLVKRTGEKVFLECVQDMDHENMFWYRQDPGLGLRLIYFSYDVKMKEKGDIPEGYSVSREKKERFSLILESASTNQTSMYLCAREERAGPSTDTQYFGPGTRLTVL.

This clonotype was seen many times. The chain is built from TRBV7-9 and TRBJ2-7; either TRBD1 or TRBD2 may fit D (5 bases each). CDR1 is SEHNR, CDR2 FQNEAQ, per germline (reference sequence). The CDR3 runs 15 residues. The V end was cut by 5 bases, the J end by 3 bases, with 17 bases between. The CDR3 DNA follows: TGTGCCAGCAGCCCCCTGTATGGGACGGACTACGAGCAGTACTTC. Protein product: CASSPLYGTDYEQYF.

In regard to this clonotype: Given a much more abundant clone one base away, this may be a read error. The rearrangement joins TRBV19 to TRBJ2-1, with TRBD2 matching over 7 bases. V lost 7 bases and J lost 5; bases outside the gene matches: 8. The CDR3 sequence is 14 residues long. The germline V gene encodes CDR1 LNHDA and CDR2 SQIVND (reference sequence). This CDR3 is CASTGGSSDNEQFF. The DNA for the CDR3 is TGTGCCAGTACCGGCGGGAGTAGTGACAATGAGCAGTTCTTC.

A remark on this clonotype: This may arise from a read error, as a much more abundant clone is one base away. Likely a read error: the CDR3 ends without its conserved phenylalanine or tryptophan. The CDR3 spells CASSGGGGATEAFV. The CDR3 nucleotides are TGTGCCAGCAGCGGAGGGGGAGGGGCCACTGAAGCTTTCGTT. The J gene is TRBJ1-1, the V gene TRBV9, with TRBD1 as a possible D gene (6 bases). This CDR3 region has 14 residues. Looked up from germline, CDR1 is SGDLS and CDR2 is YYNGEE. V was cut by 3 bases and J by 4 bases, with 13 bases left in between.

The chain recombines TRBV27 with TRBJ2-7; D gene uncertain. This CDR3 is built from 13 residues. V was shortened by 5 bases and J by 3 bases, with 11 bases between the two germline ends. Germline CDR1 and CDR2: MNHEY and SMNVEV (reference sequence). DNA for the CDR3: TGTGCCAGCAGTGACGGGCCCTACTACGAGCAGTACTTC. Encoded protein: CASSDGPYYEQYF.

This clonotype was picked up one time. This chain links TRBV20-1 with TRBJ1-5; 7 bases match TRBD1. Germline trimming cut 4 bases from V and 6 bases from J; bases unmatched to any gene: 3. This CDR3 is 12 amino acids long. Germline V lookup: CDR1 DFQATT, CDR2 SNEGSKA (reference sequence). CDR3 in DNA: TGCAGTGCTAAGGAGGGGGCTCAGCCCCAGCATTTT. As protein: CSAKEGAQPQHF.

This chain uses TRBV14 with TRBJ2-5; TRBD2 is a possible D gene (5 bases). This CDR3 is 15 amino acids long. The ends were cut back, 0 bases at V and 0 bases at J, with 8 bases in the middle. Germline lookup yields CDR1 SGHDN and CDR2 FVKESK. The CDR3 DNA is TGTGCCAGCAGCCAAGATCGGACTTACCAAGAGACCCAGTACTTC. Residues: CASSQDRTYQETQYF.

This clonotype appeared many times. The chain carries TRBV29-1 and TRBJ2-6; perhaps TRBD1 as D (6 bases). V was pared by 7 bases and J by 0 bases, with 10 bases between. Germline V gene data show CDR1 as SQVTM and CDR2 as ANQGSEA. The CDR3 consists of 14 residues. The CDR3 is CSAVQGSGANVLTF. As DNA, the CDR3 is TGCAGCGCCGTACAGGGCTCTGGGGCCAACGTCCTGACTTTC.

Ten or more counts support this clonotype. The genes are TRBV6-1 and TRBJ2-5; possibly TRBD1 for D (5 bases). CDR1 and CDR2 (germline): MNHNS, SASEGT. V was trimmed by 1 base and J by 5 bases, leaving 11 bases between them. This CDR3 has 14 amino acids. This CDR3 reads CASSEDPGRETQYF. CDR3 DNA sequence: TGTGCCAGCAGTGAAGATCCAGGGCGGGAGACCCAGTACTTC.

There are many counts of this clonotype. The V gene is TRBV10-3, the J gene TRBJ2-1; the match to TRBD2 covers 10 bases. V was pared by 0 bases and J by 10 bases, with 3 bases of the junction left unmatched. The CDR3 has 14 amino acids. The germline CDR1 and CDR2 sequences are ENHRY and SYGVKD. In DNA, the CDR3 is TGTGCCATCAGTGAGTCAACGGGACTAGCGGAGCAGTTCTTC. Translated, it gives CAISESTGLAEQFF.

This clonotype has at least ten counts. The rearrangement links TRBV5-6 to TRBJ1-1; D remains ambiguous. V lost 1 base and J lost 10, with 11 bases in between. This CDR3 is 12 amino acids long. CDR1 and CDR2 (germline): SGHDT, YYEEEE. CDR3 nucleotide sequence: TGTGCCAGCAGCTTGAACACGGGTGGAGCTTTCTTT. Its protein is CASSLNTGGAFF.

This clonotype came up many times. This chain connects TRBV28 to TRBJ2-5, with 7 bases lining up with TRBD2. Germline V gene data show CDR1 as MDHEN and CDR2 as SYDVKM. J gave up 3 bases and V 4 bases, and 11 bases lay outside the gene matches. The CDR3 has 16 residues. CDR3 sequence reads: CASSSGVREWEETQYF. In DNA form, the CDR3 reads TGTGCCAGCAGTTCCGGCGTGCGGGAGTGGGAAGAGACCCAGTACTTC. The complete variable domain, with remaining parts taken from reference TRBV28 and TRBJ2-5, reads DVKVTQSSRYLVKRTGEKVFLECVQDMDHENMFWYRQDPGLGLRLIYFSYDVKMKEKGDIPEGYSVSREKKERFSLILESASTNQTSMYLCASSSGVREWEETQYFGPGTRLLVL.

In its sample, this clonotype was seen many times. Germline is not matched at one junction end, which may reflect a read error. This chain connects TRBV7-8 to TRBJ2-1; 10 bases agree with TRBD2. Germline lookup yields CDR1 SGHVS and CDR2 FQNEAQ. There are 16 residues in the CDR3. CDR3 DNA: TGTGCCAGCAGCCACTACGGGACTAGCGTATACAATGGGCAGTTCTTC. As protein: CASSHYGTSVYNGQFF.

The chain carries TRBV30 and TRBJ1-5; D not certain. V dropped 0 bases and J dropped 7 bases, with 16 bases sitting between them. The CDR3 runs to 15 residues. Germline V gives CDR1 GTSNPN, CDR2 SVGIG (reference sequence). The CDR3 reads CAWSVKGKVYQPQHF. The CDR3 DNA follows: TGTGCCTGGAGTGTAAAAGGGAAAGTCTACCAGCCCCAGCATTTT.

The V and J genes are TRBV19 and TRBJ2-2; unclear D gene. Germline lookup yields CDR1 LNHDA and CDR2 SQIVND (reference sequence). The germline V and J ends were trimmed by 5 bases and 13 bases, with 14 bases remaining between them. The CDR3 is 12 residues long. CDR3: CASSPILGWLFF. CDR3 coding DNA: TGTGCCAGTAGTCCCATACTCGGATGGCTGTTTTTT. Full variable domain (rest looked up from reference TRBV19 and TRBJ2-2): DGGITQSPKYLFRKEGQNVTLSCEQNLNHDAMYWYRQDPGQGLRLIYYSQIVNDFQKGDIAEGYSVSREKKESFPLTVTSAQKNPTAFYLCASSPILGWLFFGEGSRLTVL.

This clonotype appeared many times. The chain links TRBV28 to TRBJ2-7; TRBD1 might be the D (6 bases). The CDR3 extends over 12 amino acids. CDR1 is MDHEN and CDR2 is SYDVKM in the germline V gene. The germline V and J ends were trimmed by 6 bases and 5 bases, with 11 bases remaining between them. CDR3 in amino acids: CASSNRVHEQYF. The CDR3 DNA follows: TGTGCCAGCAGCAACAGGGTACACGAGCAGTACTTC.

This clonotype showed up many times. The chain carries TRBV5-1 and TRBJ2-5; 12 nucleotides match TRBD1. Trimming at V came to 9 bases and at J to 4 bases, leaving 7 bases not matched to a gene. The CDR3 has 14 residues. Germline CDR1 reads SGHRS; CDR2 reads YFSETQ. The CDR3 nucleotides read TGCGCCACCTCGGGACAGGGGGCAGGAGAGACCCAGTACTTC. The encoded protein is CATSGQGAGETQYF.

Ten or more counts support this clonotype. The chain recombines TRBV2 with TRBJ1-5, with D possibly being TRBD1 (5 bases). The germline V gene has CDR1 SNHLY and CDR2 FYNNEI. V lost 6 bases and J 0 bases, leaving 12 bases between the germline ends. CDR3 length: 15 amino acids. This chain's CDR3 is CASRQNGASNQPQHF. The CDR3 region has the DNA TGTGCCAGCAGGCAGAACGGGGCTAGCAATCAGCCCCAGCATTTT.